This T cell receptor beta chain was captured by sequencing in a study of metastatic and nonmetastatic thyroid tumors. Study-wide context: Repertoire data that came from the blood and tumor or nodule tissue of malignant and benign thyroid patients were compared. Broader study findings: Malignant thyroid tumors reportedly had TCR beta diversity that was significantly higher than in benign nodules, in blood and tumor.

Germline CDR1 is DFQATT and CDR2 is SNEGSKA (reference sequence). The CDR3 runs 12 residues. The ends were cut back, 3 bases at V and 2 bases at J, with 8 bases in the middle. Per the original data handling: Clinicopathological groups of papillary thyroid cancer showed CDR3 differences that were used to build a distant-metastasis classifier. MiXCR re-clonotyped the PCR reads for TCRdb. The V and J calls shown here were made by TCRdb, not taken from the authors' results. This table holds tens of thousands of clones, around 19% found once. In its sample, this clone was seen many times. The antigen remains unidentified. Thyroid surgery took place with no prior treatment in any patient.

This chain connects TRBV20-1 to TRBJ2-7; D gene uncertain. The source is a female donor with papillary thyroid cancer or a benign thyroid nodule (not recorded which). Some clones in this sample may be carry-over from other donors' samples. What was sequenced was blood. This CDR3 is CSASVLTYEQYF. For the CDR3, the DNA is TGCAGTGCTAGCGTCCTAACCTACGAGCAGTACTTC.